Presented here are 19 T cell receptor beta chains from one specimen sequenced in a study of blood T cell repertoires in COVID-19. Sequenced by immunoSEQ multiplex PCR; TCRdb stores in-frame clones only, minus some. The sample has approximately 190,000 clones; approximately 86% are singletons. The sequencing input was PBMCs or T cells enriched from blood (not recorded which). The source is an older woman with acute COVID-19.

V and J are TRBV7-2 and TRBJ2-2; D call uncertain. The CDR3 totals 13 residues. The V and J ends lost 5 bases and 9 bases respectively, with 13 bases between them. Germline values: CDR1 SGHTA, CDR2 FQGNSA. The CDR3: CASSPPGTRELFF. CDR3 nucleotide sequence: TGTGCCAGCAGCCCACCGGGTACCCGGGAGCTGTTTTTT.

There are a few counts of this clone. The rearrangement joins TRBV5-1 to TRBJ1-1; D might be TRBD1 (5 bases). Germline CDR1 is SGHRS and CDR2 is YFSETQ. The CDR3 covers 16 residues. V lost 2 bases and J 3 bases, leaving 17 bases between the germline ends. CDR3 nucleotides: TGCGCCAGCAGCTTCTCCAGTGGGGCCTCAGACACTGAAGCTTTCTTT. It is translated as CASSFSSGASDTEAFF.

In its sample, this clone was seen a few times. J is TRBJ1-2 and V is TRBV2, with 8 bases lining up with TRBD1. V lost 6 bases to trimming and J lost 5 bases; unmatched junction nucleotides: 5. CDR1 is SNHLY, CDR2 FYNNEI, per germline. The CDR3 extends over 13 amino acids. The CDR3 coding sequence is TGTGCCAGCAGATTTGACAGGGGATATGGCTACACCTTC. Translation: CASRFDRGYGYTF.

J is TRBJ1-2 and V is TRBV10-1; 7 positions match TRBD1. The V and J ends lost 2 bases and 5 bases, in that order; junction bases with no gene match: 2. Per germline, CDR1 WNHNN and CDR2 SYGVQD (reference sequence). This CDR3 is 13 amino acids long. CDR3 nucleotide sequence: TGCGCCAGCAGTGAGGCAGGGGGGTATGGCTACACCTTC. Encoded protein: CASSEAGGYGYTF.

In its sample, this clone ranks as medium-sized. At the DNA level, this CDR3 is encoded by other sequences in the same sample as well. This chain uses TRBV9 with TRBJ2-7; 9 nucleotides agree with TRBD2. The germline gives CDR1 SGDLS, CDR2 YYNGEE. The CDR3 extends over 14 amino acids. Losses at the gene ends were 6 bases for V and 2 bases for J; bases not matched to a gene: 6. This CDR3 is CASNPGGRAYEQYF. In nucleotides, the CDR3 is TGTGCCAGCAACCCGGGCGGGAGGGCCTACGAGCAGTACTTC. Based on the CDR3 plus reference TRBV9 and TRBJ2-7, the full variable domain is DSGVTQTPKHLITATGQRVTLRCSPRSGDLSVYWYQQSLDQGLQFLIQYYNGEERAKGNILERFSAQQFPDLHSELNLSSLELGDSALYFCASNPGGRAYEQYFGPGTRLTVT.

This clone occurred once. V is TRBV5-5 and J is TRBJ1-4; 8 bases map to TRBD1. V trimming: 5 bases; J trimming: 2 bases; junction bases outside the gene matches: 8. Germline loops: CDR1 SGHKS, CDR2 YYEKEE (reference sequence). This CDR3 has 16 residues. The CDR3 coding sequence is TGTGCCAGCAGTTTTCAGGGGGCGACCACTAATGAAAAACTGTTTTTT. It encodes CASSFQGATTNEKLFF.

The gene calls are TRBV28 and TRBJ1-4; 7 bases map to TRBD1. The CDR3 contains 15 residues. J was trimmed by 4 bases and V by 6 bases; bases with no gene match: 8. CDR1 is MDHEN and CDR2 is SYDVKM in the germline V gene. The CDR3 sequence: CASRPQGVINEKLFF. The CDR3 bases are TGTGCCAGCAGGCCTCAGGGGGTTATTAATGAAAAACTGTTTTTT.

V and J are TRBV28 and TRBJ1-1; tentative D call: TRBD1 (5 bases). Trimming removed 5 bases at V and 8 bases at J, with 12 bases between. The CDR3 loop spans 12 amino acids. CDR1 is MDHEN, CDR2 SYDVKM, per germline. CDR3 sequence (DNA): TGTGCCAGCAGTCCCGTCGGGGGGGAAGCTTTCTTT. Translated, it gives CASSPVGGEAFF.

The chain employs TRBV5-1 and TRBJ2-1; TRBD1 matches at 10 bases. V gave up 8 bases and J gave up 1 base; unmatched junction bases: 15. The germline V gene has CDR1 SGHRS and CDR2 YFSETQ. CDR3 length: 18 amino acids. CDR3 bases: TGCGCCAGGTCCCGCGGACAGGGGGATTTCCCGTCCTACAATGAGCAGTTCTTC. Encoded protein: CARSRGQGDFPSYNEQFF. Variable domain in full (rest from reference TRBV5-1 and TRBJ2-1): KAGVTQTPRYLIKTRGQQVTLSCSPISGHRSVSWYQQTPGQGLQFLFEYFSETQRNKGNFPGRFSGRQFSNSRSEMNVSTLELGDSALYLCARSRGQGDFPSYNEQFFGPGTRLTVL.

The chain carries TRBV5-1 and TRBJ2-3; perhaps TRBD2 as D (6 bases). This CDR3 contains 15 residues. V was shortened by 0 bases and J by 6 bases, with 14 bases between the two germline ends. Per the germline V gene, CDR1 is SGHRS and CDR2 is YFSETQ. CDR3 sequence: CASSLAPGVGDTQYF. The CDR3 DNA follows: TGCGCCAGCAGCTTGGCCCCGGGGGTAGGGGATACGCAGTATTTT.

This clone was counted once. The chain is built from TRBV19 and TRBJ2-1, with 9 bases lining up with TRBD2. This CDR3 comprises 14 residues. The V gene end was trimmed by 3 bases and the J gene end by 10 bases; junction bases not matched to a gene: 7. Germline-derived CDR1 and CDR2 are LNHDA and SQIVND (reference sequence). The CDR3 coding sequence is TGTGCCAGTAGTATTGGCGGGGGGGCCGGAGAGCAGTTCTTC. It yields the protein CASSIGGGAGEQFF.

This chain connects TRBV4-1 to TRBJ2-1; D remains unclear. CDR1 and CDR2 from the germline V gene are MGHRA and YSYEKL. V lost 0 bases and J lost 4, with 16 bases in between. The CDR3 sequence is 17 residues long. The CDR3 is CASSQESVSLKYNEQFF. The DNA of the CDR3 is TGCGCCAGCAGCCAAGAATCAGTCTCCTTGAAATACAATGAGCAGTTCTTC.

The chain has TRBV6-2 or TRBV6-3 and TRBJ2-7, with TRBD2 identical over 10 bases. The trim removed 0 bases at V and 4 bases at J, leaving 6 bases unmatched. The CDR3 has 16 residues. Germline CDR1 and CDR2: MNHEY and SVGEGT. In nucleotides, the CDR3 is TGTGCCAGCAGTTACTCGAGGCTAGCGGGGGAATACGAGCAGTACGTC. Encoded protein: CASSYSRLAGEYEQYV.

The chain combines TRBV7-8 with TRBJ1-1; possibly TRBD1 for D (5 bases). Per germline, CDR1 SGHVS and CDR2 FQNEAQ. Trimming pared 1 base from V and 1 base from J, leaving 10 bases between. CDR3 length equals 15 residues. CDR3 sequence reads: CASSLGWRGNTEAFF. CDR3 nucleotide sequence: TGTGCCAGCAGCTTAGGATGGAGGGGGAACACTGAAGCTTTCTTT.

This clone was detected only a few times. The chain's CDR3 is CASTEPGQAKPLHF. The CDR3 DNA sequence: TGCGCCAGCACCGAACCTGGACAGGCTAAACCCCTCCACTTT. V is TRBV5-1 and J is TRBJ1-6, with 7 bases that match TRBD1. This CDR3 region has 14 residues. Germline CDR1 and CDR2: SGHRS and YFSETQ. Germline trimming cut 6 bases from V and 12 bases from J; bases unmatched to any gene: 12.

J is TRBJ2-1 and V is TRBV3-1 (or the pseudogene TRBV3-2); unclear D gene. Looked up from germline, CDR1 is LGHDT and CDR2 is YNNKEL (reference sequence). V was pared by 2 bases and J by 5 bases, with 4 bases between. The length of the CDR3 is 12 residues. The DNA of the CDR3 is TGTGCCAGCAGCCAAAGAGACAATGAGCAGTTCTTC. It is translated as CASSQRDNEQFF.

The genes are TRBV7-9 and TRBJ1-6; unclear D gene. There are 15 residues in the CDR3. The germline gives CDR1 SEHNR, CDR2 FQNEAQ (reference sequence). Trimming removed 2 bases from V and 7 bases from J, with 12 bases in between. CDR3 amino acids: CASSLLPRSNSPLHF. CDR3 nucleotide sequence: TGTGCCAGCAGCTTATTACCACGGTCGAATTCACCCCTCCACTTT.

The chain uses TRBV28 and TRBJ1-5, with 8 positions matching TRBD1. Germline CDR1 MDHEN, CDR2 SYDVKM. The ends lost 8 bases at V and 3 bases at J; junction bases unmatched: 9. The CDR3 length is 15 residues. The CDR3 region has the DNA TGTGCCAGCTTGACAGGGGTTAAAATCAATCAGCCCCAGCATTTT. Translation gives CASLTGVKINQPQHF. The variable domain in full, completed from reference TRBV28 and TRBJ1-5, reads DVKVTQSSRYLVKRTGEKVFLECVQDMDHENMFWYRQDPGLGLRLIYFSYDVKMKEKGDIPEGYSVSREKKERFSLILESASTNQTSMYLCASLTGVKINQPQHFGDGTRLSIL.

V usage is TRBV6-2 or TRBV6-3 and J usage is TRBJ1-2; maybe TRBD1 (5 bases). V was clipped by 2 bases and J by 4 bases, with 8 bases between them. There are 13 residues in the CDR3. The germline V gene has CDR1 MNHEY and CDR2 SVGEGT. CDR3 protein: CASSYTGPYGYTF. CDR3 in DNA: TGTGCCAGCAGTTACACAGGTCCCTATGGCTACACCTTC.